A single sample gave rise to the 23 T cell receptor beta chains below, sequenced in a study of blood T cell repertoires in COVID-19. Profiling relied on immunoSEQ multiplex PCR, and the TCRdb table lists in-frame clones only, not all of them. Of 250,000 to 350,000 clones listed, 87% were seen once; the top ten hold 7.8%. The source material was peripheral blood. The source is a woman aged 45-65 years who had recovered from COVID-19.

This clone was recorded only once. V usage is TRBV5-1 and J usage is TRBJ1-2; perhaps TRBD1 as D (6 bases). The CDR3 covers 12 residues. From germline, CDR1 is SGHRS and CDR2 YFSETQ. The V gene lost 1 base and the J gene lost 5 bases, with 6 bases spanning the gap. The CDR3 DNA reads TGCGCCAGCAGCTTGACAGGGTATGGCTACACCTTC. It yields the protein CASSLTGYGYTF.

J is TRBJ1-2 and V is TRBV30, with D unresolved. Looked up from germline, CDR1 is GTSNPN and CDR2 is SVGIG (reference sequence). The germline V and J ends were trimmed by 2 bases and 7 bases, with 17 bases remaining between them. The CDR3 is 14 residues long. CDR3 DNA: TGTGCCTGGAGTCTGTCAGACTTTTTCTCTGGCTACACCTTC. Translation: CAWSLSDFFSGYTF.

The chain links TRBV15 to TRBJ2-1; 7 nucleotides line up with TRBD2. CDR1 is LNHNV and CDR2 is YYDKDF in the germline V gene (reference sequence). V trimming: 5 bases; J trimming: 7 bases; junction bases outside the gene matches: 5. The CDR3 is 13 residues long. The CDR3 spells CATSGRAGNEQFF. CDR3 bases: TGTGCCACCAGCGGGAGGGCCGGGAATGAGCAGTTCTTC. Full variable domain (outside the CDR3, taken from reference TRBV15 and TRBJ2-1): DAMVIQNPRYQVTQFGKPVTLSCSQTLNHNVMYWYQQKSSQAPKLLFHYYDKDFNNEADTPDNFQSRRPNTSFCFLDIRSPGLGDTAMYLCATSGRAGNEQFFGPGTRLTVL.

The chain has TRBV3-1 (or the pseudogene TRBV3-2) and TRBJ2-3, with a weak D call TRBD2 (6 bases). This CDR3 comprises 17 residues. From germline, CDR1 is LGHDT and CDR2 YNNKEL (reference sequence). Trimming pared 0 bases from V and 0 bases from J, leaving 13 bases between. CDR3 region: CASSQDLSGVSTDTQYF. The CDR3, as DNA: TGTGCCAGCAGCCAAGACCTATCGGGGGTTAGCACAGATACGCAGTATTTT.

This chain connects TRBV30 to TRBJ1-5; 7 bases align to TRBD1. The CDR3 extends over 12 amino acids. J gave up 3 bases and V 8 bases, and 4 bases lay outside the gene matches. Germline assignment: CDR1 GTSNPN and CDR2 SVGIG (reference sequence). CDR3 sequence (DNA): TGTGCCGCGGGACAGCACAATCAGCCCCAGCATTTT. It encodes CAAGQHNQPQHF.

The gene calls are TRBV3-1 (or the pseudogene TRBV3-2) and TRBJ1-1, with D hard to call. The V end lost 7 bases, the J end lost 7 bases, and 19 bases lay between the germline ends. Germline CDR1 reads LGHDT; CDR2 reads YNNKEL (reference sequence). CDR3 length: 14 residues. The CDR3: CASTRSGEASEAFF. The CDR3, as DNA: TGTGCCAGCACCCGAAGCGGGGAAGCAAGTGAAGCTTTCTTT.

The CDR3 nucleotides are TGTGCCAGCAGGTTCCAGGGGGGAGCAGATACGCAGTATTTT. This encodes CASRFQGGADTQYF. The chain is built from TRBV6-5 and TRBJ2-3; D is possibly TRBD1 (7 bases). Germline V lookup: CDR1 MNHEY, CDR2 SVGAGI. The CDR3 has 14 residues. V was clipped by 6 bases and J by 4 bases, with 14 bases between them.

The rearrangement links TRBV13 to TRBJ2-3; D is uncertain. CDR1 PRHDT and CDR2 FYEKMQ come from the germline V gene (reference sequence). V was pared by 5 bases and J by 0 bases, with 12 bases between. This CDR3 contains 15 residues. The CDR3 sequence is CASSVLSLSTDTQYF. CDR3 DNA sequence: TGTGCCAGCAGCGTCCTTTCCCTTAGCACAGATACGCAGTATTTT.

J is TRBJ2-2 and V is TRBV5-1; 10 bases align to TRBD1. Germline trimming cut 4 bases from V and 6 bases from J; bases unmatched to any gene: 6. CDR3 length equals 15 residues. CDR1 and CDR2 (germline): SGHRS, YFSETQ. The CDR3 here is CASSTGQGRAGELFF. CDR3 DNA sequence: TGCGCCAGCAGCACGGGACAGGGGAGGGCCGGGGAGCTGTTTTTT. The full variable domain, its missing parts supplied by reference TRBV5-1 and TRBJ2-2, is KAGVTQTPRYLIKTRGQQVTLSCSPISGHRSVSWYQQTPGQGLQFLFEYFSETQRNKGNFPGRFSGRQFSNSRSEMNVSTLELGDSALYLCASSTGQGRAGELFFGEGSRLTVL.

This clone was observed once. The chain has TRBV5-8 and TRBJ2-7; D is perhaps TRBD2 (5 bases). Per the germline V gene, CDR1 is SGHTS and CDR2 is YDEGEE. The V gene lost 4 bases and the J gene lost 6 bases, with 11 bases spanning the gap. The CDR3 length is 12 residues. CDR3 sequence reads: CASSPRGSEQYF. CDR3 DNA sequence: TGTGCCAGCAGCCCCCGGGGTAGCGAGCAGTACTTC.

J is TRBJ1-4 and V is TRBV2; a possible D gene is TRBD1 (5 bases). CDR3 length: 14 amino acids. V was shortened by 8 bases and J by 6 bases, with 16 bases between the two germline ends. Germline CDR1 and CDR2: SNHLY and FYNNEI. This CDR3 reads CASGPGGAYEKLFF. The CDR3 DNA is TGTGCCAGCGGGCCGGGAGGGGCGTATGAAAAACTGTTTTTT. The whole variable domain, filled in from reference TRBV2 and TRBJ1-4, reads EPEVTQTPSHQVTQMGQEVILRCVPISNHLYFYWYRQILGQKVEFLVSFYNNEISEKSEIFDDQFSVERPDGSNFTLKIRSTKLEDSAMYFCASGPGGAYEKLFFGSGTQLSVL.

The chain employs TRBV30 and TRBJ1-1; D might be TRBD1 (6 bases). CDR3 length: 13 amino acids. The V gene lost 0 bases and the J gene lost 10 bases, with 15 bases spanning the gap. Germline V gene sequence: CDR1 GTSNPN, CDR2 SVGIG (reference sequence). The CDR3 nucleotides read TGTGCCTGGAGTGTTGGTCGGGGGGCGGTAGCTTTCTTT. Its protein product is CAWSVGRGAVAFF.

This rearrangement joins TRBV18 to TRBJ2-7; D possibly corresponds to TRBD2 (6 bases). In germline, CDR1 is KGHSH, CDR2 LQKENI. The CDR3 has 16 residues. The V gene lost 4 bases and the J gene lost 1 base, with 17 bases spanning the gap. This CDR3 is CASSLARRDESYEQYF. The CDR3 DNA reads TGTGCCAGCTCACTGGCTCGGCGGGATGAGTCCTACGAGCAGTACTTC.

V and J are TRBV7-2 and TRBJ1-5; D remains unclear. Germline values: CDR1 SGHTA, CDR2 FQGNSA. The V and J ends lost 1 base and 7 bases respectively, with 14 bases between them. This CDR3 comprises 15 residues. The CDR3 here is CASSLGTDWRQPQHF. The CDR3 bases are TGTGCCAGCAGCTTAGGGACCGACTGGAGGCAGCCCCAGCATTTT. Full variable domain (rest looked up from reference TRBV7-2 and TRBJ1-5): GAGVSQSPSNKVTEKGKDVELRCDPISGHTALYWYRQSLGQGLEFLIYFQGNSAPDKSGLPSDRFSAERTGGSVSTLTIQRTQQEDSAVYLCASSLGTDWRQPQHFGDGTRLSIL.

CDR3 loop: CASSLPGAYNEQFF. The DNA for the CDR3 is TGTGCCAGCAGCTTACCTGGGGCGTACAATGAGCAGTTCTTC. The chain joins TRBV7-2 to TRBJ2-1; D is perhaps TRBD1 (5 bases). The CDR3 totals 14 residues. Germline V gene sequence: CDR1 SGHTA, CDR2 FQGNSA. With 2 bases removed from V and 4 bases from J, the gap between germline ends came to 9 bases.

Here the CDR3 reads CASSANPTGGLYEQYF. The CDR3 DNA reads as TGTGCCAGCAGCGCGAACCCCACAGGGGGCTTGTACGAGCAGTACTTC. The chain employs TRBV9 and TRBJ2-7, with 9 positions matching TRBD1. Germline CDR1 SGDLS, CDR2 YYNGEE. With V trimmed by 3 bases and J by 4 bases, 11 bases remained unmatched. This CDR3 is 16 amino acids long.

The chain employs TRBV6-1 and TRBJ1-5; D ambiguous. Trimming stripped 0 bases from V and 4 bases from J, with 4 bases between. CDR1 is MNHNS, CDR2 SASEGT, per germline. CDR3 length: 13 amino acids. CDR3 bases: TGTGCCAGCAGTGAAGCGTCTAATCAGCCCCAGCATTTT. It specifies CASSEASNQPQHF.

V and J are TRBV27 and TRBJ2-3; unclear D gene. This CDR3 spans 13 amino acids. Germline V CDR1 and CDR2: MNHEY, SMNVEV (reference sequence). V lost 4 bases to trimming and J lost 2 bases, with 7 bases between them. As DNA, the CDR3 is TGTGCCAGCAGTTGGGCGACCACAGATACGCAGTATTTT. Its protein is CASSWATTDTQYF.

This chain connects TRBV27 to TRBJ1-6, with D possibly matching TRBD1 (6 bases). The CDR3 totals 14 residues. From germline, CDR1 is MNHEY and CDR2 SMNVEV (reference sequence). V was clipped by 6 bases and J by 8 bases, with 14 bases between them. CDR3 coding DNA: TGTGCCAGCAGCGTCGGGGGGCAACATTCACCCCTCCACTTT. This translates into CASSVGGQHSPLHF.

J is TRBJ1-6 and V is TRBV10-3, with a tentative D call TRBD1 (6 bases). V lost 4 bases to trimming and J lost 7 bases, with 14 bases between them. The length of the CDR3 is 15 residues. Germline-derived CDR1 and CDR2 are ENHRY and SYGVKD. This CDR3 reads CAISAPPGVNSPLHF. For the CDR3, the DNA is TGTGCCATCAGTGCTCCACCAGGGGTAAATTCACCCCTCCACTTT.

This CDR3 is CARSPGLAGVQEQFF. The CDR3 DNA sequence: TGTGCCAGAAGCCCCGGACTAGCGGGAGTCCAGGAGCAGTTCTTC. This chain joins TRBV5-3 and TRBJ2-1; 13 nucleotides match TRBD2. TRBV5-3 is known as an ORF, though its function is uncertain. V lost 4 bases and J lost 10; bases outside the gene matches: 8. The CDR3 totals 15 residues.

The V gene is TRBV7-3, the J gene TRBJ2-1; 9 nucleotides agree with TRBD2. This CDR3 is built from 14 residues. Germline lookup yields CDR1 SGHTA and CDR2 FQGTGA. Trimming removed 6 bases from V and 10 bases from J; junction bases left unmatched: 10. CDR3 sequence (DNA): TGTGCCAGCAGTTTTAGCGGGAGTGGTGAAGAGCAGTTCTTC. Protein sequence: CASSFSGSGEEQFF.

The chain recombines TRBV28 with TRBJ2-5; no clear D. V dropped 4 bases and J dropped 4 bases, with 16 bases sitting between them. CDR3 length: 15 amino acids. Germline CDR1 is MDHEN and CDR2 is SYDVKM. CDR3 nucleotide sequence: TGTGCCAGCAGTTCCGTATTCGAGGTCCCAGAGACCCAGTACTTC. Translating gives CASSSVFEVPETQYF.